This T cell receptor (beta chain) was sequenced in a study of graft-versus-host responses after intestinal transplantation. The CDR3 totals 12 residues. The J segment lost 6 bases and the V segment lost 8 bases, leaving 7 bases of the junction unmatched. The repertoire was sequenced with immunoSEQ multiplex PCR; TCRdb's copy has only in-frame clones and lacks some. The sample includes just over 7,500 clones, about 97% of them seen just once. The sequence derives from a human patient who received an intestinal transplant, so some T cells may come from the graft donor. The V call is TRBV5-3, the J call TRBJ1-2; TRBD1 agrees at 7 bases. TRBV5-3 is flagged as an ORF with uncertain function. The sample was PBMCs, taken 23 days after intestinal transplant. The CDR3 nucleotides read TGTGCCAGCAGCCCCGGGACAGATGGCTACACCTTC. Its protein product is CASSPGTDGYTF.